This T cell receptor (beta chain) was observed in a study of cytomegalovirus exposure and HLA in healthy donors. CDR3 size: 15 residues. Deletions cut 4 bases from V and 6 bases from J, with 18 bases between. Germline lookup yields CDR1 MNHEY and CDR2 SVGAGI. Points on this clone: Its antigen is unknown.

Study outcomes and limitations: Cytomegalovirus status was reportedly diagnosed by the classifier with high sensitivity and specificity. For most TCR beta V segments, an earlier analysis put the productive rate at about 87% or about 30% of the time.

60 Vbeta and 13 Jbeta primers were used in PCR. Measured with immunoSEQ multiplex PCR; TCRdb has only the in-frame clones, and not every one. The sample records 100,000 to 150,000 clones, 70% to 85% being singletons. This chain uses TRBV6-5 with TRBJ1-1; D possibly corresponds to TRBD1 (6 bases). The sequenced material came from PBMCs. The clonotype originates from a young man in good health and CMV-seronegative. CDR3 coding DNA: TGTGCCAGCAGTTTACTCCAGGGCGGGGGCGCTGAAGCTTTCTTT. This sequence encodes CASSLLQGGGAEAFF.